Sequencing of this T cell receptor beta chain was carried out in a study of T cells after yellow fever vaccination. Germline loops: CDR1 LGHNA, CDR2 YSLEER. V lost 0 bases to trimming and J lost 3 bases; unmatched junction nucleotides: 6. The CDR3 length is 16 residues. From the 5' RACE reads, TCRdb called clonotypes with MiXCR, one entry per CDR3 protein. Among 300,000 to 400,000 distinct CDR3 sequences, roughly 8.7% were seen once, and the ten largest hold 15% to 20%. The input for sequencing was PBMCs, taken on the day of the first yellow fever vaccination. The source of this sequence is a man between 18 and 29 years old who received the YFV17D yellow fever vaccine. The chain has TRBV4-3 and TRBJ2-3; 7 positions match TRBD1. Here the CDR3 DNA reads TGCGCCAGCAGCCAAGAACTCCGGGACAGAACAGATACGCAGTATTTT. Its translation: CASSQELRDRTDTQYF.